The entry below describes one TCR beta chain. This clone was detected once. The target of this receptor is not known. No much larger clone is present one base from it, and per-base qualities are unavailable. Each collaborating institution followed its own protocols to collect whole blood in K2EDTA tubes. For TCRbeta analysis, collaborators shipped samples as frozen whole blood, isolated PBMCs, or DNA extracted from either of those sample types. TCRbeta CDR3 regions were amplified from genomic DNA by means of the immunoSEQ Assay, a bias-controlled multiplex PCR. Under the source paper's analysis protocol: Within the assay, amplification of reference gene primers was used to estimate how many nucleated cells each sample contained. Sequence reads were collapsed and filtered to measure the absolute abundance of every unique TCRbeta CDR3 rearrangement. Productive Simpson clonality was computed per sample as the square root of Simpson's diversity index over productive rearrangements. TCRdb carries this immuneACCESS record with in-frame sequences only. Its versions omit some clonotypes, under half of them owing to an unresolved V gene in the studies checked, with the rest unexplained. From that table come the V and J calls and clone size; the DNA was used to work out D and trimming. The sample table holds roughly 150,000 clones, of which around 85% were seen once. Roughly 2.9% of the sample lies in the top ten.

The sample originates from a study of blood T cell repertoires in COVID-19 (dated by TCRdb to the early 2020s). The study in broad terms: Samples from collaborators originated in the United States, Italy and Spain and spanned both the acute and convalescent phases of COVID-19. Samples came from the ongoing ImmuneRACE study (first 160 participants) plus 1,254 subjects from 6 global collaborators. The sample metadata nearly always contained a de-identified subject ID, COVID-19 status, age in years and sex. The material from the prospective study consisted of cDNA or gDNA derived from T cells, B-cell-depleted T cells, or PBMCs. The dataset comprised deeply sampled blood TCRbeta repertoires from subjects exposed to, actively infected with, or recovered from COVID-19. Where HLA class I and class II types were available, the types were taken from metadata supplied by the sample provider, not from assay-based typing. The repertoires were made available in a free public database intended to serve as a resource for research on the immune response to SARS-CoV-2.

Inclusive of the bounding cysteine and phenylalanine, the CDR3 is 14 residues long. The DNA shown is the 42-base CDR3, in frame from base 1. CDR1 is given as SGHTA and CDR2 as FQGNSA, both from the germline V gene. V is clipped by 0 bases and J by 6 bases, and the sequence between their germline boundaries is 9 bases long. General conclusions and limits of the study: How much clinical and demographic metadata was included differed by source and by participant, and the metadata was provided uncurated.

The sequence came from a man in his fifties with acute or convalescent COVID-19. Recombination connected TRBV7-2 to TRBJ2-1; TRBD1 is a possible D gene, resting on 7 matching bases. The material sequenced was peripheral blood. CDR3 sequence: CASSLAQGGNEQFF. The DNA is as follows: TGTGCCAGCAGCTTAGCGCAGGGGGGCAATGAGCAGTTCTTC.